This T cell receptor (beta chain) was captured in a study of yellow fever vaccine responses in identical twins. Findings of the study overall: Twins' vaccine T cell response reportedly gave the appearance of partial convergence and partial personalization.

TCRdb called the RT-PCR reads again in MiXCR, with one record for every CDR3 protein. Here the sample spans about 1,100 distinct CDR3 sequences, roughly four fifths being singletons. In the case of this clonotype: Its target is not known.

V was clipped by 0 bases and J by 3 bases; unmatched bases: 3. The CDR3 has 15 residues. Germline V gene sequence: CDR1 MNHEY, CDR2 SVGAGI. This specimen was T cells from blood (PBMCs), unsorted or a sorted subset (not recorded which), taken before or after yellow fever vaccination (not recorded which). The TCR comes from a female donor who received the yellow fever vaccine. The chain has TRBV6-5 and TRBJ2-7, with 9 bases identical to TRBD2. The CDR3 region is CASSYSPAGGYEQYF. The CDR3 DNA reads TGTGCCAGCAGTTACTCGCCAGCGGGGGGCTACGAGCAGTACTTC.